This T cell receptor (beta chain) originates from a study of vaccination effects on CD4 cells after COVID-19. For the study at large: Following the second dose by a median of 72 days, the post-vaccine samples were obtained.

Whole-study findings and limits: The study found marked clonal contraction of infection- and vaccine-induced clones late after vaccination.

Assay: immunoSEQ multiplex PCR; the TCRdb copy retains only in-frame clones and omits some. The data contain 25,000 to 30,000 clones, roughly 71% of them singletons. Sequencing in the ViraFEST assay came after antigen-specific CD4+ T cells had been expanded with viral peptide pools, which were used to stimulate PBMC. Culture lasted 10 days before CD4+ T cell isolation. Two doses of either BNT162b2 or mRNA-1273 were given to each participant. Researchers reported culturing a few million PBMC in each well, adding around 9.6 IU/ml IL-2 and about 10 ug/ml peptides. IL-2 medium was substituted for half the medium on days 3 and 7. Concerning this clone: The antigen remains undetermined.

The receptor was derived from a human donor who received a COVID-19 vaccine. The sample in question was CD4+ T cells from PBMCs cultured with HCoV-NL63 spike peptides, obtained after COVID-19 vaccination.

This CDR3 is CASSLSRGTYEQYF. The CDR3 DNA is TGTGCCAGCAGTTTATCGAGGGGGACCTACGAGCAGTACTTC. The rearrangement uses TRBV27 and TRBJ2-7; a weak D match, TRBD1 (6 bases). From germline, CDR1 is MNHEY and CDR2 SMNVEV (reference sequence). Trimming removed 0 bases at V and 2 bases at J, with 8 bases between. The CDR3 covers 14 residues.